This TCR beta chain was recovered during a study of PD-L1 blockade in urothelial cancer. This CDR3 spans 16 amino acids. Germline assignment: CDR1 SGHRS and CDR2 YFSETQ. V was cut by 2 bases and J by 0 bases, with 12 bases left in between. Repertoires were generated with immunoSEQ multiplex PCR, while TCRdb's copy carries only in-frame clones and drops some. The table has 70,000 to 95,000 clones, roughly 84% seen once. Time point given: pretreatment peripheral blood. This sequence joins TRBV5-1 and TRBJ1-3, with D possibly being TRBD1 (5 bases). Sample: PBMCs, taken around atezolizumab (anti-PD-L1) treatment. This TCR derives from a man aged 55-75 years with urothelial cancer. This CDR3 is CASSLQSGDSGNTIYF. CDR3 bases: TGCGCCAGCAGCTTACAATCGGGGGACTCTGGAAACACCATATATTTT.